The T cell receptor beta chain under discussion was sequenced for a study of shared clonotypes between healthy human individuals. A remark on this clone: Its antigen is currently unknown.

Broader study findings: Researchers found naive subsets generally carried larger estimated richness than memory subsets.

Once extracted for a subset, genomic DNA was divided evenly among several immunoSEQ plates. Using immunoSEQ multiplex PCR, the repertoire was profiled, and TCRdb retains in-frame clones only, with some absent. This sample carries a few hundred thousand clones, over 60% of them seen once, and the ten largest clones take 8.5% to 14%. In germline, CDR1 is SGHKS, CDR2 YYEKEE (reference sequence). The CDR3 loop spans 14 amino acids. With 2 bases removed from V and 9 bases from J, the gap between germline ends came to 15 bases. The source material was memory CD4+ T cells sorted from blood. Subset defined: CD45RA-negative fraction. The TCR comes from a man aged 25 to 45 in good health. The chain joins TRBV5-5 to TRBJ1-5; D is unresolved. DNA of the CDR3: TGTGCCAGCAGCTTCGACGGGGATTACCCGCCCCAGCATTTT. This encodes CASSFDGDYPPQHF.